These T cell receptor beta chains were read from a single sample in a study of OX40 agonist ivuxolimab in advanced cancers. Profiling relied on immunoSEQ multiplex PCR, and the TCRdb table lists in-frame clones only, not all of them. The sample shows 70,000 to 80,000 clones, 90% to 95% of them seen only once. The sample consisted of CD4+ or CD8+ T cells sorted from blood, taken in a trial of the OX40 agonist ivuxolimab. These receptors all stem from an adult with an advanced solid tumor such as melanoma, head and neck, liver or kidney cancer. CDR3s include the opening cysteine and the closing phenylalanine or tryptophan. The order of the fields is V gene, D gene, clone size, J gene, CDR3 DNA, CDR3 protein. A D gene is named only where the DNA matches it firmly. The size field is filled for only some rows; it gives once, few, many or a size class.

>TRBV7-9|.|.|TRBJ1-2
TGTGCCAGCTCCGGGGGGGTTAACAGGGCACGAGGCTACACCTTC
CASSGGVNRARGYTF
>TRBV6-1|.|.|TRBJ2-7
TGTGCCAGCAGTGAATACGGGCAGGCGGGTGAGCAGTACTTC
CASSEYGQAGEQYF
>TRBV2|.|.|TRBJ2-7
TGTGCCAGCAGTGAGCAGGGACCCTACGAGCAGTACTTC
CASSEQGPYEQYF
>TRBV27|TRBD1|.|TRBJ2-7
TGTGCCAGCAGTTTGACAGGGACAGGACACTACGAGCAGTACTTC
CASSLTGTGHYEQYF
>TRBV5-4|.|.|TRBJ2-2
TGTGCCAGCAGCACTAATGTAGACACCGGGGAGCTGTTTTTT
CASSTNVDTGELFF
>TRBV25-1|TRBD1|.|TRBJ1-1
TGTGCCAGCAGTTCCGCAGGGGGCATGAACACTGAAGCTTTCTTT
CASSSAGGMNTEAFF
>TRBV19|TRBD1|.|TRBJ2-7
TGTGCCAGTAGTCCGGGACAGGGTGACCGTTACGAGCAGTACTTC
CASSPGQGDRYEQYF
>TRBV7-8|.|.|TRBJ1-1
TGTGCCAGCAGCTTTGGCAGGGGAGGGGGAAACACTGAAGCTTTCTTT
CASSFGRGGGNTEAFF
>TRBV5-1|.|.|TRBJ2-5
TGCGCCAGCAGCTTATTTCCACAGCGAGATGAGACCCAGTACTTC
CASSLFPQRDETQYF
>TRBV5-1|.|.|TRBJ2-7
TGCGCCAGCAGCGGGATGCAGGGCGGCCTCTACGAGCAGTACTTC
CASSGMQGGLYEQYF
>TRBV5-4|.|.|TRBJ1-2
TGTGCCAGCAGCTTGGGTAGGACCACTAACTATGGCTACACCTTC
CASSLGRTTNYGYTF
>TRBV7-2|.|.|TRBJ1-2
TGTGCCAGCAGCTTGGGGCCCTTAGGCGGCTACACCTTC
CASSLGPLGGYTF
>TRBV7-6|.|.|TRBJ1-5
TGTGCCAGCAGCTTAGGGGTGGATCAGCCCCAGCATTTT
CASSLGVDQPQHF
>TRBV29-1|.|.|TRBJ1-2
TGCAGCGTTGCCCCGGAGTCTAACTATGGCTACACCTTC
CSVAPESNYGYTF
>TRBV30|.|few|TRBJ1-5
TGTGCCTGGAGTGTATGGGCTAGCAATCAGCCCCAGCATTTT
CAWSVWASNQPQHF
>TRBV6-5|.|.|TRBJ1-1
TGTGCCAGCAGTTACTCGGTAGGGAAAACTGAAGCTTTCTTT
CASSYSVGKTEAFF
>TRBV7-8|.|.|TRBJ2-7
TGTGCCAGCAGCTTTATGGGTGGGGGTTTGAGCTCCTACGAGCAGTACTTC
CASSFMGGGLSSYEQYF
>TRBV9|TRBD1|.|TRBJ2-7
TGTGCCAGCAGCCTGGGACAGGGAGGCAACGAGCAGTACTTC
CASSLGQGGNEQYF
>TRBV4-2|TRBD2|.|TRBJ2-7
TGTGCCAGCAACCAGAGACTAGCGGGAGGCGAGCAGTACTTC
CASNQRLAGGEQYF
>TRBV4-3|.|.|TRBJ2-7
TGCGCCAGCAGCCAAGAAAGGGGGTACGAGCAGTACTTC
CASSQERGYEQYF
>TRBV27|.|.|TRBJ1-1
TGTGCCAGCAGTTTACTAGACAGGCGAACACAAGCTTTCTTT
CASSLLDRRTQAFF
>TRBV30|.|.|TRBJ2-5
TGTGCCTGGGAGCTCTACGGGGAGACCCAGTACTTC
CAWELYGETQYF
>TRBV15|TRBD2|.|TRBJ2-3
TGTGCCACCAGCAGAGATTTGGCGAGTGGGGGGGACCCTAGGGATACGCAGTATTTT
CATSRDLASGGDPRDTQYF
>TRBV5-1|TRBD2|.|TRBJ2-5
TGCGCCAGCAGCCCCAGACTAGCGGGAGTGGGGGAGACCCAGTACTTC
CASSPRLAGVGETQYF
>TRBV9|.|.|TRBJ2-7
TGTGCCAGCAGCGCCCCGGGGCCCGAGGGTTCTTACGAGCAGTACTTC
CASSAPGPEGSYEQYF
>TRBV11-2|.|.|TRBJ2-7
TGTGCCAGCAGCTTAGAGGGCGGGGTTCAGTACTTC
CASSLEGGVQYF
>TRBV1|.|.|TRBJ2-7
TGCACCAGCAGCCAAGATTCGGAGAGCTCCTACGAGCAGTACTTC
CTSSQDSESSYEQYF
>TRBV25-1|.|.|TRBJ2-7
TGTGCCAGCAGTGAATCAAAGTTGGCCAGGGGAATTCCTTACGAGCAGTACTTC
CASSESKLARGIPYEQYF
>TRBV14|.|.|TRBJ1-1
TGTGCCAGCAGCCAGTGGAAATACACTGAAGCTTTCTTT
CASSQWKYTEAFF
>TRBV27|.|.|TRBJ2-6
TGTGCCAGCAGTCAGAGCTCTGGGGCCAACGTCCTGACTTTC
CASSQSSGANVLTF
>TRBV18|TRBD1|.|TRBJ1-2
TGTGCCAGCTCACCCCTGGACAGGGGGAACTATGGCTACACCTTC
CASSPLDRGNYGYTF